This T cell receptor (beta chain) was sequenced for a study of identical twins. This clonotype has a count of ten or more. This CDR3 has 20 amino acids. Per germline, CDR1 SGHRS and CDR2 YFSETQ. The germline V and J ends were trimmed by 7 bases and 6 bases, with 35 bases remaining between them. TCRdb redid the calling of the 5' RACE reads with MiXCR, one entry per CDR3 protein. This table has 260,000 or so distinct CDR3 sequences, 6.5% to 9% appearing once. These data were also reused for a study on yellow fever vaccine responses in identical twins.

Sequencing was done on a sample of CD8+ T cells sorted from blood. J is TRBJ2-1 and V is TRBV5-1, with D possibly TRBD2 on 8 matching bases. This clonotype was sampled from a young woman in good health. CDR3 amino acids: CASPPTVRGSLAGRPNEQFF. The CDR3 nucleotides are TGCGCCAGCCCCCCCACGGTCAGGGGGTCCTTAGCGGGACGTCCCAATGAGCAGTTCTTC.